The 9 T cell receptor beta chains given below trace back to one sample, sequenced in a study of blood T cell repertoires in COVID-19. The data were produced by immunoSEQ multiplex PCR, yet TCRdb's version contains in-frame clones alone and is incomplete. The sample holds roughly 250,000 clones; 82% are singletons and the top ten take around 12%. Sequenced: peripheral blood. The receptor source for this set is an older woman with active or convalescent COVID-19.

This chain links TRBV5-1 with TRBJ1-2; D is unresolved. V was clipped by 0 bases and J by 7 bases, with 10 bases between them. Germline assignment: CDR1 SGHRS and CDR2 YFSETQ. This CDR3 spans 13 amino acids. CDR3 region: CASSLAPRSGYTF. The CDR3, as DNA: TGCGCCAGCAGCTTGGCACCGCGGAGTGGCTACACCTTC.

The rearrangement links TRBV25-1 to TRBJ1-2; no firm D call. V lost 3 bases and J 0 bases, leaving 17 bases between the germline ends. Germline assignment: CDR1 MGHDK and CDR2 SYGVNS. This CDR3 spans 17 amino acids. The CDR3 DNA reads TGTGCCAGCAGTGATCTCGCGGGTACATCACCTAACTATGGCTACACCTTC. Amino acid sequence: CASSDLAGTSPNYGYTF.

Only a few counts were recorded for this clone. V gene TRBV12-3 or TRBV12-4 combines with J gene TRBJ1-6, with TRBD1 matching 9 bases. V dropped 6 bases and J dropped 9; count of bases not matched to a gene: 3. The CDR3 has 13 amino acids. The CDR3 sequence: CASRGQGSSPLHF. Written as DNA, the CDR3 is TGTGCCAGCAGGGGACAGGGAAGTTCACCCCTCCACTTT.

The chain links TRBV3-1 (or the pseudogene TRBV3-2) to TRBJ1-3, with TRBD1 matching over 7 bases. J gave up 4 bases and V 1 base, and 4 bases lay outside the gene matches. CDR1 and CDR2 (germline): LGHDT, YNNKEL (reference sequence). The CDR3 totals 15 residues. The CDR3 sequence is CASSQARDRGNTIYF. In DNA, the CDR3 is TGTGCCAGCAGCCAAGCCCGGGACAGAGGAAACACCATATATTTT.

This chain joins TRBV4-3 and TRBJ2-1; 12 nucleotides align to TRBD2. CDR3 size: 15 residues. V lost 1 base to trimming and J lost 9 bases; unmatched junction nucleotides: 4. CDR1 is LGHNA, CDR2 YSLEER, per germline. The CDR3 nucleotides are TGCGCCAGCAGCCAAGGGACTAGCGGGGTTGGTGAGCAGTTCTTC. Its translation is CASSQGTSGVGEQFF.

In this sample, this clone turned up a few times. V is TRBV7-9 and J is TRBJ1-5; 9 bases fit TRBD1. Germline lookup yields CDR1 SEHNR and CDR2 FQNEAQ (reference sequence). CDR3 length equals 16 residues. J was trimmed by 6 bases and V by 4 bases; bases with no gene match: 10. The CDR3 DNA reads TGTGCCAGCAGCTCGTCGGGACAGGGAGGGAGTCAGCCCCAGCATTTT. Protein: CASSSSGQGGSQPQHF.

The CDR3 protein is CSVVVGHYGYTF. The CDR3 DNA reads as TGCAGCGTTGTGGTGGGGCACTATGGCTACACCTTC. V and J are TRBV29-1 and TRBJ1-2, with D possibly TRBD1 on 5 matching bases. This CDR3 is 12 amino acids long. Germline V gene lookup returns CDR1 SQVTM and CDR2 ANQGSEA. Trimming left V 4 bases short and J 3 bases short, with 9 bases between.

The chain carries TRBV7-2 and TRBJ2-3; weak D call: TRBD1 (6 bases). Looked up from germline, CDR1 is SGHTA and CDR2 is FQGNSA. The CDR3 has 15 residues. V was trimmed by 5 bases and J by 6 bases, leaving 18 bases between them. The CDR3 region has the DNA TGTGCCAGCAGCGCCCCCAACAGGGTGGAGGATACGCAGTATTTT. Translating gives CASSAPNRVEDTQYF.

CDR3 nucleotides: TGTGCCAGTAGTATAGAGAACAGGCCAAAAGAAGCTTTCTTT. Translated, it gives CASSIENRPKEAFF. The chain combines TRBV19 with TRBJ1-1, with a tentative D call TRBD1 (5 bases). Per germline, CDR1 LNHDA and CDR2 SQIVND (reference sequence). The V end was cut by 0 bases, the J end by 8 bases, with 13 bases between. CDR3 length equals 14 residues.